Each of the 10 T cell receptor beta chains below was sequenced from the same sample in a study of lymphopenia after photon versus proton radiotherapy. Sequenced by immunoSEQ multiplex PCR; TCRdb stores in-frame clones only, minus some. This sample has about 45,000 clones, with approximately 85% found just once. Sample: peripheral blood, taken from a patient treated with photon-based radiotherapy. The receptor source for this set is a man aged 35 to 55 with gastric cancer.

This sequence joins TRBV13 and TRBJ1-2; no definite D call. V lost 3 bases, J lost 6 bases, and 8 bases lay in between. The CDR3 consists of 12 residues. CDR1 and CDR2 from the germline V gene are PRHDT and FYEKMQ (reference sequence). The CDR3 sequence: CASSLARNGYTF. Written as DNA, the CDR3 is TGTGCCAGCAGCTTGGCGCGGAATGGCTACACCTTC. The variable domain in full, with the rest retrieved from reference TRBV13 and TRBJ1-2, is AAGVIQSPRHLIKEKRETATLKCYPIPRHDTVYWYQQGPGQDPQFLISFYEKMQSDKGSIPDRFSAQQFSDYHSELNMSSLELGDSALYFCASSLARNGYTFGSGTRLTVV.

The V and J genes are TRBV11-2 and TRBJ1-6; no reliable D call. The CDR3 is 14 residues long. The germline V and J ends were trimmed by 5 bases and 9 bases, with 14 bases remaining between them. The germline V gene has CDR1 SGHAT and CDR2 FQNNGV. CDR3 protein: CASSQTLAGSPLHF. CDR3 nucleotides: TGTGCCAGCAGCCAGACCCTCGCGGGTTCACCCCTCCACTTT.

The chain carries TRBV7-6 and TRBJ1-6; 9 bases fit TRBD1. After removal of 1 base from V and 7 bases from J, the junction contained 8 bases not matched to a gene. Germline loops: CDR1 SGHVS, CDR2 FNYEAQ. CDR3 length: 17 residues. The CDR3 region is CASSLEMGTGKNSPLHF. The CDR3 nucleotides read TGTGCCAGCAGCTTAGAAATGGGGACAGGGAAGAATTCACCCCTCCACTTT. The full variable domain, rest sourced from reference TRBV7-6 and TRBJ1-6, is GAGVSQSPRYKVTKRGQDVALRCDPISGHVSLYWYRQALGQGPEFLTYFNYEAQQDKSGLPNDRFSAERPEGSISTLTIQRTEQRDSAMYRCASSLEMGTGKNSPLHFGNGTRLTVT.

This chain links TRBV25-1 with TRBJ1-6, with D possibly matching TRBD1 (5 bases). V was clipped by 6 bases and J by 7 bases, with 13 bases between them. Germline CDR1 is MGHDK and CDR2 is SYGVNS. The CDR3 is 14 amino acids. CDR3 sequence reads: CASRRGTPNSPLHF. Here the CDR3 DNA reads TGTGCCAGCAGGAGAGGGACCCCAAATTCACCCCTCCACTTT.

The CDR3 bases are TGTGCCTGGAGCCCGGGACTAGCGGGGGGGCCGATCCCCTACAATGAGCAGTTCTTC. Protein: CAWSPGLAGGPIPYNEQFF. The J gene is TRBJ2-1, the V gene TRBV30, with 16 bases lining up with TRBD2. This CDR3 is 19 amino acids long. The V and J ends lost 3 bases and 2 bases, in that order; junction bases with no gene match: 10. Germline V lookup: CDR1 GTSNPN, CDR2 SVGIG (reference sequence).

The CDR3 coding sequence is TGCGCCAGCAGCCCCTCACACTGGGGGGATCGGACCGGGGAGCTGTTTTTT. Translated: CASSPSHWGDRTGELFF. The chain combines TRBV4-3 with TRBJ2-2; perhaps TRBD2 as D (6 bases). Germline CDR1 and CDR2: LGHNA and YSLEER. The V end lost 4 bases, the J end lost 5 bases, and 20 bases lay between the germline ends. The CDR3 is 17 amino acids.

The chain's CDR3 is CASSEGQGLRQFF. CDR3 DNA: TGTGCCAGCAGTGAGGGACAGGGGTTAAGACAGTTCTTC. The chain employs TRBV6-1 and TRBJ2-1; 10 bases are a match to TRBD1. In germline, CDR1 is MNHNS, CDR2 SASEGT. J gave up 13 bases and V 3 bases, and 6 bases lay outside the gene matches. This CDR3 spans 13 amino acids.

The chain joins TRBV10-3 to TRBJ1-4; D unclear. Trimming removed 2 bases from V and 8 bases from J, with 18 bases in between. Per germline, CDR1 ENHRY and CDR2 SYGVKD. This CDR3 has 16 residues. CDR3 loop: CAISEGRWTPGEKLFF. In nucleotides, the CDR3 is TGTGCCATCAGTGAGGGCAGGTGGACCCCGGGAGAAAAACTGTTTTTT.

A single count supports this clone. The CDR3 region is CASSLGTGVLRDTQYF. In DNA form, the CDR3 reads TGTGCCAGCAGCTTAGGCACAGGGGTGTTAAGGGATACGCAGTATTTT. The chain recombines TRBV11-2 with TRBJ2-3, with TRBD1 identical over 7 bases. Losses at the gene ends were 1 base for V and 6 bases for J; bases not matched to a gene: 10. Germline assignment: CDR1 SGHAT and CDR2 FQNNGV. The CDR3 is 16 residues long.

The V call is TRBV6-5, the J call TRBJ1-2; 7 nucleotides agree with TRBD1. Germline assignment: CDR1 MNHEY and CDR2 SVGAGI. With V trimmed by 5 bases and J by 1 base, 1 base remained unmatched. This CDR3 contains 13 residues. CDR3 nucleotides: TGTGCCAGCAGTGACAGGGATAACTATGGCTACACCTTC. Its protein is CASSDRDNYGYTF.